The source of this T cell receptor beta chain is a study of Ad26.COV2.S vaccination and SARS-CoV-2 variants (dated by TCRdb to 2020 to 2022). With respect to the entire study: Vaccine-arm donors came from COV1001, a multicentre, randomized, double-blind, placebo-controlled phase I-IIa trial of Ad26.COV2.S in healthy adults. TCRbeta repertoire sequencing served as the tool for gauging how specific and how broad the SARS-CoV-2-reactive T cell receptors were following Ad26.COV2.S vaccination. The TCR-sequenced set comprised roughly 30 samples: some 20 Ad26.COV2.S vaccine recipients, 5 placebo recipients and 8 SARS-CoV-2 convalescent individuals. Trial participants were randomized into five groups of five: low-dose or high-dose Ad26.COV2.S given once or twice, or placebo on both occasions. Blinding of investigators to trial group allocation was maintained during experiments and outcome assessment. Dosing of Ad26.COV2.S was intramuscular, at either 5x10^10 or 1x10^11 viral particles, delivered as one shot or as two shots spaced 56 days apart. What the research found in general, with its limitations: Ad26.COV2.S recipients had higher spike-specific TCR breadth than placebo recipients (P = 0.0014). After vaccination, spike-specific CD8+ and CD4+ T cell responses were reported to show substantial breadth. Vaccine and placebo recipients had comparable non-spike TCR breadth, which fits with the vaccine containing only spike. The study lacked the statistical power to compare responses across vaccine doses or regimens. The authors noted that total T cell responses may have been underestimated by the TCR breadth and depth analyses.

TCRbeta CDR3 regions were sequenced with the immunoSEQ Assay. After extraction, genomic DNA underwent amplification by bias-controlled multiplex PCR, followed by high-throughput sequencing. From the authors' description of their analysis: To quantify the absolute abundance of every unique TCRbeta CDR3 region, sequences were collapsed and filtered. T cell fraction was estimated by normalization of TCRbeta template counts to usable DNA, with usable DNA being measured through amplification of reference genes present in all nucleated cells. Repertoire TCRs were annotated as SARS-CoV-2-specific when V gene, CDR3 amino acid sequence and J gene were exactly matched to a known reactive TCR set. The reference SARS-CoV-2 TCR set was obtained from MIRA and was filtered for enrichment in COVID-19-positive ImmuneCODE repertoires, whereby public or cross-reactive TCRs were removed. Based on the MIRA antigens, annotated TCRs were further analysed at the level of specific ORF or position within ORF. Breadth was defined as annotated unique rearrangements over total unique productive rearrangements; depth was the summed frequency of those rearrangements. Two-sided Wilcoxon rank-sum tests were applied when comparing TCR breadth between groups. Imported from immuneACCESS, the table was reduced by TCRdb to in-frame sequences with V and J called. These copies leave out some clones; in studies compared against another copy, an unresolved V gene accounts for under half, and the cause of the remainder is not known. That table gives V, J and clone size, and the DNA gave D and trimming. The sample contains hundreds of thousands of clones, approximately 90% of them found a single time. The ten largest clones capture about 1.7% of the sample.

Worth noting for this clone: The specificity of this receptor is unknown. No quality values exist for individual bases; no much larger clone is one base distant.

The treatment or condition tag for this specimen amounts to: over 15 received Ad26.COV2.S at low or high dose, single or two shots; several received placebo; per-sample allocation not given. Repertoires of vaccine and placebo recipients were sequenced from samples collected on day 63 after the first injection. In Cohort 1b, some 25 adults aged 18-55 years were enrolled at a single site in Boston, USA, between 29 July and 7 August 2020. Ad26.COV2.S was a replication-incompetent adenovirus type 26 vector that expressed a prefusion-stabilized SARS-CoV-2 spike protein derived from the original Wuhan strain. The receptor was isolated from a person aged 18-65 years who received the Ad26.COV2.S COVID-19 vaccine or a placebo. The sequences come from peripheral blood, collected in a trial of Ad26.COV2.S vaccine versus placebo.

The nucleotide sequence is TGTGCCAGCAGCCTCACTGGACAGTTCGATTCACCCCTCCACTTT. It encodes CASSLTGQFDSPLHF. This sequence uses TRBV14 and TRBJ1-6; TRBD1 is a possible D gene, resting on 6 matching bases. Including cysteine and phenylalanine, the CDR3 has 15 amino acids. Of all the DNA, just the CDR3 is kept, 45 bases in frame from base 1. According to the germline V gene, CDR1 reads SGHDN and CDR2 reads FVKESK. V and J are truncated by 4 bases and 8 bases respectively, leaving an intervening sequence of 15 bases.